The present TCR beta chain was sequenced within a study of OX40 agonist ivuxolimab in advanced cancers. Overall study: Enrollees could have had prior anti-PD-1, anti-PD-L1 or anti-CTLA-4 therapy, which under 50% had received. The study, taken as a whole, reports: Compared with others, partial responders at 0.1-3.0 mg/kg displayed clonal expansion among the lowest.

About this clone: Its specificity is not known.

The CDR3 contains 13 residues. Germline CDR1 reads MDHEN; CDR2 reads SYDVKM. V was clipped by 4 bases and J by 1 base, with 7 bases between them. Profiling relied on immunoSEQ multiplex PCR, and the TCRdb table lists in-frame clones only, not all of them. This sample has roughly 89,000 clones, with about 82% found just once. The source was CD4+ or CD8+ T cells sorted from blood, collected in a trial of the OX40 agonist ivuxolimab. The chain carries TRBV28 and TRBJ1-1; D call uncertain. This clonotype was obtained from an adult with an advanced solid tumor such as melanoma, head and neck, liver or kidney cancer. As DNA, the CDR3 is TGTGCCAGCAGTTCACAGTCGAACACTGAAGCTTTCTTT. This translates into CASSSQSNTEAFF.